This TCR beta chain appears in the sequencing data of a study of T cell repertoires in cytomegalovirus infection. Study-wide findings and caveats: The ex vivo response was dominated by HLA-C-restricted CMV-specific TCR beta clonotypes. Cumulative frequency of public TCR beta families picked out carriers of CMV plus the relevant HLA.

From the reads, TCRdb called clonotypes with MiXCR, one entry per CDR3 protein. The sample yields about 570,000 distinct CDR3 sequences, approximately 40% seen once. Details on this clonotype: Its antigen is not identified.

This sample comprised cultured PBMCs, obtained from culture after CMV antigen stimulation. This receptor was taken from a human donor in good health (CMV status not recorded). Some clones in this sample may be carry-over from other donors' samples.

CDR3 region: CASSQESGKNTGELFF. The CDR3 DNA sequence: TGTGCCAGCAGCCAAGAGTCCGGGAAGAACACCGGGGAGCTGTTTTTT. This sequence joins TRBV4-2 and TRBJ2-2; the D gene is possibly TRBD2 (5 bases). With 0 bases removed from V and 1 base from J, the gap between germline ends came to 9 bases. This CDR3 is 16 amino acids long. The V gene's germline CDR1 is LGHNA and CDR2 YNFKEQ.